One and the same sample provided the 26 T cell receptor beta chains below, sequenced in a study of T cells in narcolepsy. Produced via immunoSEQ multiplex PCR; TCRdb's table is partial and in-frame only. The sample lists fewer than 35,000 clones, around 79% occurring once. The sequencing input was CD45RA- memory CD4+ T cells from PBMCs. All receptors derive from a human donor with narcolepsy.

The chain is built from TRBV27 and TRBJ1-1; 8 bases are shared with TRBD1. V was pared by 3 bases and J by 0 bases, with 12 bases of the junction left unmatched. The germline V gene has CDR1 MNHEY and CDR2 SMNVEV (reference sequence). The CDR3 length is 18 residues. CDR3 sequence: CASSFHRTGKPMNTEAFF. The DNA of the CDR3 is TGTGCCAGCAGTTTCCATCGGACAGGGAAACCCATGAACACTGAAGCTTTCTTT.

V and J are TRBV27 and TRBJ2-5, with D possibly being TRBD1 (6 bases). This CDR3 contains 15 residues. The V and J ends lost 2 bases and 1 base respectively, with 11 bases between them. Germline lookup yields CDR1 MNHEY and CDR2 SMNVEV (reference sequence). CDR3 sequence reads: CASSLLRTAQETQYF. Here the CDR3 DNA reads TGTGCCAGCAGTTTACTTAGGACAGCCCAAGAGACCCAGTACTTC.

The V call is TRBV5-6, the J call TRBJ2-1; 11 positions agree with TRBD1. This CDR3 spans 16 amino acids. V lost 5 bases, J lost 3 bases, and 7 bases stayed unmatched. Looked up from germline, CDR1 is SGHDT and CDR2 is YYEEEE. This CDR3 is CASRPPGQGDYNEQFF. In nucleotides, the CDR3 is TGTGCCAGCAGACCACCGGGACAGGGGGACTACAATGAGCAGTTCTTC.

This clone showed up just once. The V and J genes are TRBV9 and TRBJ2-1; D uncertain. Trimming shortened V by 0 bases and J by 9 bases, and 13 bases separated the two germline ends. The length of the CDR3 is 14 residues. Germline CDR1 and CDR2: SGDLS and YYNGEE. The CDR3 sequence is CASSVDPLNSEQFF. The DNA for the CDR3 is TGTGCCAGCAGCGTAGATCCCCTAAACTCTGAGCAGTTCTTC.

The rearrangement uses TRBV27 and TRBJ2-5; 10 bases are a match to TRBD2. The DNA end is a closer match to TRBJ2-7, so the J assignment may be wrong. The length of the CDR3 is 15 residues. CDR1 and CDR2 (germline): MNHEY, SMNVEV (reference sequence). CDR3 sequence: CASSGASGRVHEQYF. The CDR3 nucleotides are TGTGCCAGCAGTGGGGCCAGCGGGAGGGTCCACGAGCAGTACTTC.

The rearrangement links TRBV7-9 to TRBJ1-2; TRBD1 aligns across 10 bases. There are 14 residues in the CDR3. V lost 5 bases and J lost 7; bases outside the gene matches: 7. Germline V CDR1 and CDR2: SEHNR, FQNEAQ (reference sequence). The CDR3 region has the DNA TGTGCCAGCAGCCACACGGGACAGGGGTTTGGCTACACCTTC. It yields the protein CASSHTGQGFGYTF.

This clone was recorded once. The V gene is TRBV9, the J gene TRBJ2-3, with 7 nucleotides matching TRBD2. There are 16 residues in the CDR3. Germline trimming cut 0 bases from V and 3 bases from J; bases unmatched to any gene: 7. Germline CDR1 and CDR2: SGDLS and YYNGEE. The CDR3 region has the DNA TGTGCCAGCAGCGTAGTGTGGGGAGGGCCTACAGATACGCAGTATTTT. Protein product: CASSVVWGGPTDTQYF.

V usage is TRBV5-6 and J usage is TRBJ2-5; tentatively, D is TRBD1 (6 bases). In germline, CDR1 is SGHDT, CDR2 YYEEEE. Deletions cut 3 bases from V and 3 bases from J, with 21 bases between. The CDR3 runs to 17 residues. Here the CDR3 reads CASSSVDRRLIKETQYF. CDR3 nucleotides: TGTGCCAGCAGCTCGGTCGACAGGAGGCTGATAAAAGAGACCCAGTACTTC.

The chain recombines TRBV18 with TRBJ1-5; D uncertain. Germline CDR1 and CDR2: KGHSH and LQKENI. Trimming cost V 2 bases and J 5 bases, with 7 bases left between them. The CDR3 covers 13 residues. CDR3 protein: CASSPSLDQPQHF. CDR3 bases: TGTGCCAGCTCACCATCGTTAGATCAGCCCCAGCATTTT.

Remarks on this clone: In the same sample, other DNA sequences code for this CDR3. Written as DNA, the CDR3 is TGTGCCAGCGTTCCCGGGGCGCTGAACACTGAAGCTTTCTTT. Translating it yields CASVPGALNTEAFF. This chain connects TRBV28 to TRBJ1-1; weak D call: TRBD1 (5 bases). The germline V gene encodes CDR1 MDHEN and CDR2 SYDVKM. CDR3 length equals 14 residues. V lost 8 bases to trimming and J lost 0 bases, with 13 bases between them.

The V and J genes are TRBV7-2 and TRBJ2-5; TRBD2 is a possible D gene (6 bases). The CDR3 length is 14 residues. Trimming shortened V by 5 bases and J by 2 bases, and 12 bases separated the two germline ends. Germline V lookup: CDR1 SGHTA, CDR2 FQGNSA. The CDR3 DNA reads as TGTGCCAGCAGCCCCGCGGGGCGACAAGAGACCCAGTACTTC. Residues: CASSPAGRQETQYF.

The chain has TRBV11-1 and TRBJ2-1; possibly TRBD2 for D (5 bases). V lost 3 bases and J lost 8, with 23 bases in between. The CDR3 is made up of 17 amino acids. Germline V gene sequence: CDR1 SGHAT, CDR2 FQDESV (reference sequence). The DNA for the CDR3 is TGTGCCAGCAGCTTGAATGGCGGGTTCGGGTTTGGCGATGAGCAGTTCTTC. Its translation is CASSLNGGFGFGDEQFF.

This CDR3 is CASSQRVNTEAFF. The DNA of the CDR3 is TGTGCCAGCAGCCAAAGGGTGAACACTGAAGCTTTCTTT. The V call is TRBV7-8, the J call TRBJ1-1; D uncertain. Germline CDR1 SGHVS, CDR2 FQNEAQ. The CDR3 totals 13 residues. The V gene lost 5 bases and the J gene lost 0 bases, with 7 bases spanning the gap.

This chain links TRBV6-1 with TRBJ2-2; D is uncertain. The CDR3 has 13 amino acids. V was shortened by 5 bases and J by 2 bases, with 6 bases between the two germline ends. Germline V gene data show CDR1 as MNHNS and CDR2 as SASEGT. In DNA form, the CDR3 reads TGTGCCAGCAGTTTTTCCAACACCGGGGAGCTGTTTTTT. Translated: CASSFSNTGELFF.

The rearrangement uses TRBV7-3 and TRBJ2-7, with 7 positions matching TRBD2. The CDR3 spans 15 residues. With V trimmed by 3 bases and J by 4 bases, 9 bases remained unmatched. From germline, CDR1 is SGHTA and CDR2 FQGTGA. CDR3 sequence: CASSLSGGSRYEQYF. The CDR3 nucleotides read TGTGCCAGCAGCTTGTCTGGCGGGAGTCGATACGAGCAGTACTTC.

This clone showed up just a few times. This rearrangement joins TRBV28 to TRBJ2-7, with 9 nucleotides matching TRBD1. With V trimmed by 2 bases and J by 7 bases, 12 bases remained unmatched. Germline loops: CDR1 MDHEN, CDR2 SYDVKM. The CDR3 covers 16 residues. CDR3 sequence reads: CASSLITSGQGGEQYF. The CDR3 DNA follows: TGTGCCAGCAGTTTAATAACCTCGGGACAGGGCGGGGAGCAGTACTTC.

The chain joins TRBV9 to TRBJ1-2, with D unresolved. Looked up from germline, CDR1 is SGDLS and CDR2 is YYNGEE. CDR3 length: 12 residues. The V end lost 0 bases, the J end lost 4 bases, and 4 bases lay between the germline ends. CDR3 bases: TGTGCCAGCAGCGTAGTGGGCTATGGCTACACCTTC. It codes for CASSVVGYGYTF.

CDR3 loop: CASSLVPPGLGNQPQHF. CDR3 nucleotide sequence: TGTGCCAGCAGCTTAGTTCCGCCGGGACTAGGAAATCAGCCCCAGCATTTT. The chain is built from TRBV7-2 and TRBJ1-5, with a weak D call TRBD1 (5 bases). Germline loops: CDR1 SGHTA, CDR2 FQGNSA. The V gene lost 1 base and the J gene lost 4 bases, with 17 bases spanning the gap. The CDR3 has 17 residues.

The chain carries TRBV6-5 and TRBJ1-1; D is possibly TRBD1 (5 bases). The CDR3 extends over 13 amino acids. The V and J ends lost 1 base and 10 bases respectively, with 13 bases between them. The V gene's germline CDR1 is MNHEY and CDR2 SVGAGI. CDR3: CASSYYGAGRAFF. The CDR3 coding sequence is TGTGCCAGCAGTTACTATGGGGCGGGTAGAGCTTTCTTT.

This chain links TRBV11-3 with TRBJ1-1, with TRBD1 matching over 9 bases. Per germline, CDR1 SGHNT and CDR2 YENEEA. CDR3 length: 14 amino acids. V gave up 5 bases and J gave up 4 bases; unmatched junction bases: 5. CDR3 protein: CASSAKTGGTEAFF. CDR3 coding DNA: TGTGCCAGCAGCGCAAAGACAGGGGGCACTGAAGCTTTCTTT.

The genes are TRBV19 and TRBJ2-5; 9 bases are a match to TRBD2. This CDR3 comprises 17 residues. Germline values: CDR1 LNHDA, CDR2 SQIVND (reference sequence). The trim removed 3 bases at V and 5 bases at J, leaving 13 bases unmatched. CDR3 residues: CASSIPAKAGGTETQYF. In DNA form, the CDR3 reads TGTGCCAGTAGTATCCCCGCGAAAGCGGGGGGTACGGAGACCCAGTACTTC.

This chain connects TRBV5-6 to TRBJ1-2; D might be TRBD1 (5 bases). V lost 4 bases and J 6 bases, leaving 10 bases between the germline ends. This CDR3 contains 12 residues. The germline V gene encodes CDR1 SGHDT and CDR2 YYEEEE. The CDR3, as DNA: TGTGCCAGCAGCCAGGGACTTGATGGCTACACCTTC. Translated: CASSQGLDGYTF.

V gene TRBV19 combines with J gene TRBJ1-5; perhaps TRBD1 as D (5 bases). CDR3 length: 16 residues. Trimming pared 6 bases from V and 2 bases from J, leaving 17 bases between. CDR1 is LNHDA, CDR2 SQIVND, per germline (reference sequence). Here the CDR3 DNA reads TGTGCCAGTAGGAGCAGGGAAAGGGTGGGCAATCAGCCCCAGCATTTT. It yields the protein CASRSRERVGNQPQHF.

The chain is built from TRBV29-1 and TRBJ2-1; 10 bases are shared with TRBD2. The V gene's germline CDR1 is SQVTM and CDR2 ANQGSEA. The length of the CDR3 is 16 residues. The CDR3 bases are TGCGTCCTAAGTTCTCCGGGACTAGCGCCTTACAATGAGCAGTTCTTC. It is translated as CVLSSPGLAPYNEQFF.

The CDR3 loop reads CASSQLAGSYNEQFF. As DNA, the CDR3 is TGTGCCAGTAGCCAACTAGCGGGATCCTACAATGAGCAGTTCTTC. The rearrangement uses TRBV19 and TRBJ2-1, with TRBD2 matching over 10 bases. V was clipped by 6 bases and J by 1 base; unmatched bases: 3. Germline loops: CDR1 LNHDA, CDR2 SQIVND (reference sequence). The CDR3 spans 15 residues. Filled out from reference TRBV19 and TRBJ2-1, the complete variable domain reads DGGITQSPKYLFRKEGQNVTLSCEQNLNHDAMYWYRQDPGQGLRLIYYSQIVNDFQKGDIAEGYSVSREKKESFPLTVTSAQKNPTAFYLCASSQLAGSYNEQFFGPGTRLTVL.

V and J are TRBV10-3 and TRBJ2-3; the D gene is possibly TRBD1 (5 bases). Germline CDR1 and CDR2: ENHRY and SYGVKD. The CDR3 loop spans 17 amino acids. The V end was cut by 0 bases, the J end by 2 bases, with 15 bases between. CDR3 bases: TGTGCCATCAGTGAGTCGAAGGGGCCGGCTGCCACAGATACGCAGTATTTT. Its protein is CAISESKGPAATDTQYF.